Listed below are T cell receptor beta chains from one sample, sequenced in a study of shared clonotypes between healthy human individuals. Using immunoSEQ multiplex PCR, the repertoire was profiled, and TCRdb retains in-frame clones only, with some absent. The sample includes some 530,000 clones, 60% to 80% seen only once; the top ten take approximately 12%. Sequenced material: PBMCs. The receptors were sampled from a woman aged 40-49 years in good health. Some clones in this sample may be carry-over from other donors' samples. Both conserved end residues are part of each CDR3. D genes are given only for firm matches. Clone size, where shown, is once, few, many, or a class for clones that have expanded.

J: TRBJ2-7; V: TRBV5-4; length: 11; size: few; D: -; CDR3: CASSRYYEQYF; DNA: TGTGCCAGCAGCCGTTACTACGAGCAGTACTTC
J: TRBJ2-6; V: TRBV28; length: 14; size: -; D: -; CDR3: CASRLSSGANVLTF; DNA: TGTGCCAGCAGACTAAGCTCTGGGGCCAACGTCCTGACTTTC
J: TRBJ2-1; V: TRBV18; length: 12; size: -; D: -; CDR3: CASSPAHTEQFF; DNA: TGTGCCAGCTCACCGGCTCACACAGAGCAGTTCTTC
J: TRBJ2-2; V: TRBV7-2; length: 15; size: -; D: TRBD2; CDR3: CASSLTSGSAGELFF; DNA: TGTGCCAGCAGCTTAACTAGCGGGAGTGCCGGGGAGCTGTTTTTT
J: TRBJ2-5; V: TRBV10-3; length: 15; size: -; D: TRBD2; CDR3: CAISEGVAGVETQYF; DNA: TGTGCCATCAGTGAGGGGGTAGCGGGAGTAGAGACCCAGTACTTC
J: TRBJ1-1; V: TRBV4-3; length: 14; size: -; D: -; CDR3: CASSLFTVNTEAFF; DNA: TGCGCCAGCAGCCTTTTTACAGTGAACACTGAAGCTTTCTTT
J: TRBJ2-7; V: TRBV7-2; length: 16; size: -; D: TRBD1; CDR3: CASSLGGQGRSYEQYF; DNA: TGTGCCAGCAGCTTGGGTGGACAGGGCCGCTCCTACGAGCAGTACTTC
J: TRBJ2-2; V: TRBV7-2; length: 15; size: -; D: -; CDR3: CASSWVGAHTGELFF; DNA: TGTGCCAGCAGCTGGGTTGGGGCGCACACCGGGGAGCTGTTTTTT
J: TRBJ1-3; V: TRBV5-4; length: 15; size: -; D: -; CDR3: CASSSGTGSGNTIYF; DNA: TGTGCCAGCAGCTCAGGGACGGGCTCTGGAAACACCATATATTTT
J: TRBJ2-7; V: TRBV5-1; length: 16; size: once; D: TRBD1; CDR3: CASSSGSRTGDREQYF; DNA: TGCGCCAGCAGCTCAGGCTCGAGGACAGGGGACCGGGAGCAGTACTTC
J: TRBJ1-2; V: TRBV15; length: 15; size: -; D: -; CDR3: CATSREIREFYGYTF; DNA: TGTGCCACCAGCAGAGAAATTAGGGAGTTCTATGGCTACACCTTC
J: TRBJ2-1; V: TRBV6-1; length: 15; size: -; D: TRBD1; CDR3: CASTMDRALYNEQFF; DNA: TGTGCCAGCACGATGGACAGGGCCTTATACAATGAGCAGTTCTTC
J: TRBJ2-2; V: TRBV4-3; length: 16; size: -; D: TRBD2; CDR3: CASSQGRGTTTGELFF; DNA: TGCGCCAGCAGCCAAGGGCGCGGGACTACCACCGGGGAGCTGTTTTTT
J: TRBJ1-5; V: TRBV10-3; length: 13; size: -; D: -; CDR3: CAISGSYNQPQHF; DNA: TGTGCCATCAGTGGTTCTTATAATCAGCCCCAGCATTTT
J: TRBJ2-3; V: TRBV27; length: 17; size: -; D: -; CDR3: CASSSFGLGGITDTQYF; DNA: TGTGCCAGCAGCTCCTTCGGTTTGGGCGGGATCACAGATACGCAGTATTTT
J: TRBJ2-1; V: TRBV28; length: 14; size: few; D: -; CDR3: CASRYSSSYNEQFF; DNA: TGTGCCAGCAGGTACTCGAGCTCCTACAATGAGCAGTTCTTC
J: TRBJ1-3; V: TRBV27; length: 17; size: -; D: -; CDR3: CASSLSRRQSSGNTIYF; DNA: TGTGCCAGCAGTTTATCTCGTCGGCAGAGCTCTGGAAACACCATATATTTT
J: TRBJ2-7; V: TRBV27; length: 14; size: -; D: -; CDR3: CASSLRRSIYEQYF; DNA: TGTGCCAGCAGTCTCCGACGGAGCATCTACGAGCAGTACTTC
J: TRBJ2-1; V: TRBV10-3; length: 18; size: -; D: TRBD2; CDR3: CAISGGGLAGVTYNEQFF; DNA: TGTGCCATCAGTGGAGGGGGACTAGCGGGAGTGACCTACAATGAGCAGTTCTTC
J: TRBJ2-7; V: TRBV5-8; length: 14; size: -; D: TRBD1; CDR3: CASSFRQGADEQYF; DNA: TGTGCCAGCAGCTTTCGGCAGGGGGCCGACGAGCAGTACTTC